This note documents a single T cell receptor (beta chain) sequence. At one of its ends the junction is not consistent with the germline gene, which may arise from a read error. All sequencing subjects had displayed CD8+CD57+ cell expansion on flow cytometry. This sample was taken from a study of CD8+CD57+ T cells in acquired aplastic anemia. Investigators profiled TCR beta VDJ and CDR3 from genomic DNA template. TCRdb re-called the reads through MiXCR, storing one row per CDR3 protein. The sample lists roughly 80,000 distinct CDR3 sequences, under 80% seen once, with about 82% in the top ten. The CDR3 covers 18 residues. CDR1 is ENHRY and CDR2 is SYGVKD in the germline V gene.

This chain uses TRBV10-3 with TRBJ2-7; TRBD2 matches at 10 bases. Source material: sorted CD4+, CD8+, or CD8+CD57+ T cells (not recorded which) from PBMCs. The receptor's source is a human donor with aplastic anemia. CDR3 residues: CAISASPTSGADLYEQYF. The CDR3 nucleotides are TGCGCCATCAGTGCTTCCCCAACTAGCGGGGCCGACCTATACGAGCAGTACTTC.